These 26 T cell receptor beta chains originate from one sample sequenced in a study of beta chain features in type 1 diabetes. Expressed TCRB transcripts were sequenced because the isolated RNA had all been reverse transcribed beforehand. The protocol was immunoSEQ multiplex PCR, while the TCRdb copy is restricted to in-frame clones and leaves out a portion. The sample contains nearly 700,000 clones, 10% to 15% of which appear only once. The study's findings and limits: People with Type 1 diabetes carried modestly yet significantly shorter TCRB CDR3s in all four CD4+ subsets.

Their antigen targets remain unknown. Sequenced: naive CD4+ T cells from blood. These receptors came from a young man with type 1 diabetes.

This clone was recorded a few times. The sample has other DNA sequences that encode this CDR3 too. The chain carries TRBV5-1 and TRBJ1-1; weak D call: TRBD1 (5 bases). The ends were cut back, 1 base at V and 1 base at J, with 8 bases in the middle. CDR1 is SGHRS and CDR2 is YFSETQ in the germline V gene. This CDR3 comprises 14 residues. CDR3 sequence reads: CASSLPGENTEAFF. CDR3 nucleotide sequence: TGCGCCAGCAGCTTGCCGGGGGAGAACACTGAAGCTTTCTTT.

The chain uses TRBV7-9 and TRBJ1-5, with D tentatively TRBD1 (5 bases). V dropped 4 bases and J dropped 4 bases, with 8 bases sitting between them. This CDR3 spans 13 amino acids. From germline, CDR1 is SEHNR and CDR2 FQNEAQ (reference sequence). Written as DNA, the CDR3 is TGTGCCAGCAGCTCTTGGGGGAATCAGCCCCAGCATTTT. It is translated as CASSSWGNQPQHF.

This clone has a handful of counts. The chain has TRBV7-9 and TRBJ2-7; possible D gene TRBD1, 6 bases. CDR3 length: 16 amino acids. Trimming cost V 5 bases and J 3 bases, with 20 bases left between them. CDR1 is SEHNR, CDR2 FQNEAQ, per germline (reference sequence). CDR3 nucleotides: TGTGCCAGCAGCAACTCGGACAGTCGATTTGACTACGAGCAGTACTTC. Translated, it gives CASSNSDSRFDYEQYF.

This clone has just a few counts. The chain employs TRBV9 and TRBJ2-7; D is possibly TRBD1 (5 bases). Germline CDR1 is SGDLS and CDR2 is YYNGEE. Trimming cost V 4 bases and J 1 base, with 6 bases left between them. The CDR3 is made up of 12 amino acids. The CDR3 loop reads CASSTGSYEQYF. The CDR3 bases are TGTGCCAGCAGCACAGGTTCCTACGAGCAGTACTTC.

A few counts support this clone. The chain carries TRBV5-1 and TRBJ2-3; TRBD1 matches 7 bases. Germline V lookup: CDR1 SGHRS, CDR2 YFSETQ. This CDR3 has 13 residues. V shed 4 bases and J 4 bases; nucleotides not matched to a gene: 3. The CDR3 loop reads CASSGGQPDTQYF. DNA of the CDR3: TGCGCCAGCAGCGGGGGACAGCCAGATACGCAGTATTTT. The full variable domain, rest sourced from reference TRBV5-1 and TRBJ2-3, is KAGVTQTPRYLIKTRGQQVTLSCSPISGHRSVSWYQQTPGQGLQFLFEYFSETQRNKGNFPGRFSGRQFSNSRSEMNVSTLELGDSALYLCASSGGQPDTQYFGPGTRLTVL.

This clone was observed a few times. The chain recombines TRBV5-1 with TRBJ2-5, with no clear D. The V end was cut by 0 bases, the J end by 0 bases, with 12 bases between. Germline CDR1 SGHRS, CDR2 YFSETQ. The CDR3 runs 16 residues. CDR3 region: CASSLASDSYQETQYF. In nucleotides, the CDR3 is TGCGCCAGCAGCTTGGCCAGTGACTCGTACCAAGAGACCCAGTACTTC.

The chain uses TRBV19 and TRBJ1-2; D unresolved. The CDR3 has 13 residues. V was clipped by 5 bases and J by 4 bases, with 11 bases between them. Germline CDR1 LNHDA, CDR2 SQIVND (reference sequence). The CDR3 DNA sequence: TGTGCCAGTAGTTCCCGGCCGGTCTATGGCTACACCTTC. The encoded protein is CASSSRPVYGYTF. The variable domain in full, with the rest retrieved from reference TRBV19 and TRBJ1-2, is DGGITQSPKYLFRKEGQNVTLSCEQNLNHDAMYWYRQDPGQGLRLIYYSQIVNDFQKGDIAEGYSVSREKKESFPLTVTSAQKNPTAFYLCASSSRPVYGYTFGSGTRLTVV.

This chain connects TRBV7-3 to TRBJ2-7; tentative D call: TRBD1 (5 bases). CDR1 is SGHTA, CDR2 FQGTGA, per germline. The CDR3 spans 15 residues. The germline V and J ends were trimmed by 5 bases and 1 base, with 15 bases remaining between them. The CDR3 here is CASSPGMDTSYEQYF. The DNA of the CDR3 is TGTGCCAGCAGCCCTGGGATGGACACGTCCTACGAGCAGTACTTC.

This clone was counted between two and nine times. The V call is TRBV7-3, the J call TRBJ1-2; D remains unclear. CDR3 size: 13 residues. CDR1 and CDR2 from the germline V gene are SGHTA and FQGTGA. Trimming took 6 bases from V and 5 from J, leaving 13 bases between them. The CDR3 DNA is TGTGCCAGCAGGGTCGGACCTCCTTATGGCTACACCTTC. Its translation: CASRVGPPYGYTF.

V is TRBV28 and J is TRBJ2-5; 8 nucleotides line up with TRBD1. Looked up from germline, CDR1 is MDHEN and CDR2 is SYDVKM. The CDR3 covers 14 residues. Trimming removed 6 bases from V and 6 bases from J; junction bases left unmatched: 9. CDR3 region: CASSRTGLLKTQYF. The CDR3 DNA reads TGTGCCAGCAGCCGGACAGGGCTTCTAAAGACCCAGTACTTC.

The chain's CDR3 is CASTDRSTEAFF. CDR3 nucleotides: TGTGCCAGCACGGACCGGAGCACTGAAGCTTTCTTT. This chain connects TRBV6-1 to TRBJ1-1; D uncertain. Germline V gene sequence: CDR1 MNHNS, CDR2 SASEGT. V was trimmed by 7 bases and J by 4 bases, leaving 10 bases between them. The CDR3 is 12 amino acids.

This clone turned up a few times. The germline gene is not matched at one end of the junction; a read error may be the cause. This sequence joins TRBV30 and TRBJ2-1; 10 positions agree with TRBD2. Germline loops: CDR1 GTSNPN, CDR2 SVGIG (reference sequence). The CDR3 extends over 14 amino acids. The chain's CDR3 is CAWSLARAGGPPIF. The CDR3 nucleotides read TGTGCCTGGAGTTTAGCCCGAGCGGGGGGGCCCCCTATCTTC.

This clone was picked up a small number of times. V gene TRBV7-9 combines with J gene TRBJ1-6; D ambiguous. V was cut by 4 bases and J by 8 bases, with 12 bases left in between. The germline V gene encodes CDR1 SEHNR and CDR2 FQNEAQ (reference sequence). This CDR3 contains 14 residues. CDR3 region: CASSYQPEDSPLHF. The CDR3 nucleotides are TGTGCCAGCAGCTATCAACCTGAGGATTCACCCCTCCACTTT.

The chain recombines TRBV9 with TRBJ2-5; D might be TRBD2 (6 bases). V was pared by 9 bases and J by 5 bases, with 14 bases between. The CDR3 runs 12 residues. The germline V gene has CDR1 SGDLS and CDR2 YYNGEE. Here the CDR3 reads CATQCGVETQYF. DNA of the CDR3: TGTGCCACACAGTGCGGGGTGGAGACCCAGTACTTC.

This clone occurred a few times. The rearrangement joins TRBV30 to TRBJ2-3, with D tentatively TRBD2 (6 bases). The germline gives CDR1 GTSNPN, CDR2 SVGIG (reference sequence). The CDR3 is 13 amino acids. Trimming removed 2 bases from V and 6 bases from J, with 12 bases in between. The CDR3 region has the DNA TGTGCCTGGAGTCGGGGGTTGGAGGATACGCAGTATTTT. Its translation: CAWSRGLEDTQYF.

This clone has just a few counts. The chain carries TRBV14 and TRBJ1-4; 7 positions match TRBD1. CDR1 is SGHDN and CDR2 is FVKESK in the germline V gene. CDR3 length: 17 amino acids. V trimming: 3 bases; J trimming: 3 bases; junction bases outside the gene matches: 10. CDR3 coding DNA: TGTGCCAGCAGCCACTTCCAACAGGGGAAGTCTAATGAAAAACTGTTTTTT. Translating it yields CASSHFQQGKSNEKLFF.

The CDR3 protein is CSVLTGGTDTGELFF. The CDR3 region has the DNA TGCAGCGTTCTCACGGGCGGGACAGATACCGGGGAGCTGTTTTTT. The chain uses TRBV29-1 and TRBJ2-2; perhaps TRBD1 as D (7 bases). The ends were cut back, 5 bases at V and 5 bases at J, with 18 bases in the middle. The CDR3 extends over 15 amino acids. Germline CDR1 and CDR2: SQVTM and ANQGSEA.

This chain connects TRBV5-1 to TRBJ2-7; D is uncertain. The CDR3 runs 16 residues. Germline V lookup: CDR1 SGHRS, CDR2 YFSETQ. The V and J ends lost 0 bases and 0 bases respectively, with 13 bases between them. CDR3 sequence (DNA): TGCGCCAGCAGCTTGGCAGCTTCTTGGAGCTCCTACGAGCAGTACTTC. Encoded protein: CASSLAASWSSYEQYF.

This clone has only one observation. This chain joins TRBV4-2 and TRBJ2-5, with TRBD2 identical over 7 bases. Looked up from germline, CDR1 is LGHNA and CDR2 is YNFKEQ. CDR3 length equals 15 residues. The junction had 6 bases not matched to a gene; V was cut back by 0 bases and J by 5 bases. DNA for the CDR3: TGTGCCAGCAGCCAAGAAAAGGGCGGGGGTGAGACCCAGTACTTC. It codes for CASSQEKGGGETQYF.

The gene calls are TRBV18 and TRBJ1-1, with unresolved D. Germline assignment: CDR1 KGHSH and CDR2 LQKENI. Trimming left V 3 bases short and J 1 base short, with 12 bases between. The CDR3 loop spans 15 amino acids. CDR3 sequence reads: CASSPNVPENTEAFF. The CDR3 DNA sequence: TGTGCCAGCTCACCTAACGTGCCAGAGAACACTGAAGCTTTCTTT.

This clone was seen more than once but under ten times. The chain couples TRBV2 to TRBJ1-6; no reliable D call. Germline V CDR1 and CDR2: SNHLY, FYNNEI. V was cut by 10 bases and J by 3 bases, with 16 bases left in between. This CDR3 is built from 15 residues. CDR3 bases: TGTGCCACAAACCCGACTGCCAGCTATAATTCACCCCTCCACTTT. Translation gives CATNPTASYNSPLHF.

This clone was observed a handful of times. The rearrangement uses TRBV18 and TRBJ2-5; 9 positions agree with TRBD2. The junction had 8 bases not matched to a gene; V was cut back by 6 bases and J by 0 bases. This CDR3 is built from 16 residues. Germline-derived CDR1 and CDR2 are KGHSH and LQKENI. The CDR3 reads CASSTTSGAYQETQYF. The CDR3 DNA reads TGTGCCAGCTCTACGACTAGCGGCGCGTACCAAGAGACCCAGTACTTC.

J is TRBJ1-5 and V is TRBV6-5, with D possibly TRBD1 on 6 matching bases. V shed 2 bases and J shed 3 bases, with 8 bases lying between them. This CDR3 region has 14 residues. Germline loops: CDR1 MNHEY, CDR2 SVGAGI. In nucleotides, the CDR3 is TGTGCCAGCAGTTACCCAGGGGACAATCAGCCCCAGCATTTT. This sequence encodes CASSYPGDNQPQHF.

Only a few counts were recorded for this clone. This rearrangement joins TRBV11-2 to TRBJ2-1, with TRBD1 identical over 8 bases. Germline CDR1 and CDR2: SGHAT and FQNNGV. The CDR3 has 15 amino acids. After removal of 5 bases from V and 4 bases from J, the junction contained 7 bases not matched to a gene. The CDR3 bases are TGTGCCAGCAGCCGAAGGACAGGGCTATACAATGAGCAGTTCTTC. Protein product: CASSRRTGLYNEQFF.

The chain couples TRBV9 to TRBJ2-1, with 9 bases lining up with TRBD1. J gave up 6 bases and V 2 bases, and 6 bases lay outside the gene matches. Germline V CDR1 and CDR2: SGDLS, YYNGEE. CDR3 size: 15 residues. The CDR3 loop reads CASSVRTGDINEQFF. The CDR3 DNA is TGTGCCAGCAGCGTTAGGACAGGGGATATCAATGAGCAGTTCTTC.

As concerns this clone: At the DNA level, this CDR3 is encoded by other sequences in the same sample as well. V usage is TRBV6-5 and J usage is TRBJ1-1, with 8 nucleotides matching TRBD1. V lost 0 bases and J lost 5; bases outside the gene matches: 5. Germline assignment: CDR1 MNHEY and CDR2 SVGAGI. The CDR3 is 15 residues long. The CDR3 nucleotides are TGTGCCAGCAGTTACTCGCGGACAGGGAGGACTGAAGCTTTCTTT. It translates to CASSYSRTGRTEAFF.